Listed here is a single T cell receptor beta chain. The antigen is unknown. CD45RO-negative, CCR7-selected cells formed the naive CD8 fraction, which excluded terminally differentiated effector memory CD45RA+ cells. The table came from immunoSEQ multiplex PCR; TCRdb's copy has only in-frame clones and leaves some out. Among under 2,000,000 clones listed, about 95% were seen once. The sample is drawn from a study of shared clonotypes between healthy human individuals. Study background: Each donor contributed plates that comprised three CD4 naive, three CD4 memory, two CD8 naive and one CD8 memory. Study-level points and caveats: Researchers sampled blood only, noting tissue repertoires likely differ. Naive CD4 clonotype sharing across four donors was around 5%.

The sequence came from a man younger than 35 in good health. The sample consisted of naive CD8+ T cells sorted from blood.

The CDR3 spells CASSPRYNEQFF. CDR3 bases: TGTGCCAGCTCACCACGCTACAATGAGCAGTTCTTC. The chain is built from TRBV18 and TRBJ2-1; D uncertain. Trimming removed 1 base from V and 3 bases from J, with 1 base in between. CDR3 length equals 12 residues. Germline CDR1 and CDR2: KGHSH and LQKENI.